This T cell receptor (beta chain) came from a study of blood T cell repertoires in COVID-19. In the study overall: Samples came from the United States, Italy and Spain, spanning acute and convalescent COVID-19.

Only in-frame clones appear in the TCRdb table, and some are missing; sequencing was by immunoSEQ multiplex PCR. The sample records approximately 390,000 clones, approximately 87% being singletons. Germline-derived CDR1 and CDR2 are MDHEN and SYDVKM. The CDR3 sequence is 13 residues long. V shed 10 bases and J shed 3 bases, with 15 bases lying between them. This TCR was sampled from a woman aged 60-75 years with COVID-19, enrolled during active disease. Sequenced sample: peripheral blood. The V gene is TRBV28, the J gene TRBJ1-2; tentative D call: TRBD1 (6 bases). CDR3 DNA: TGTGCCACCCGCCCGGGGGGCTACTATGGCTACACCTTC. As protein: CATRPGGYYGYTF.